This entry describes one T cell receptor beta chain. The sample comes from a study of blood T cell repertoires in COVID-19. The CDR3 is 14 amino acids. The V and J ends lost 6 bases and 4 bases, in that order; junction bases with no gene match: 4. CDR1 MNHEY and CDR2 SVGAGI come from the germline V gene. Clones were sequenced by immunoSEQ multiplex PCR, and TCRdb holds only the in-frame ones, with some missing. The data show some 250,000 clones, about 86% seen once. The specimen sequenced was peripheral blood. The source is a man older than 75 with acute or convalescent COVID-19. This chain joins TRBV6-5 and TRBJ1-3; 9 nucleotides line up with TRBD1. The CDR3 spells CASRLDRGGNTIYF. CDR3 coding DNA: TGTGCCAGCAGATTGGACAGGGGAGGAAACACCATATATTTT.